This T cell receptor beta chain comes out of a study of OX40 agonist ivuxolimab in advanced cancers. Individuals having autoimmune disease history or systemic immunosuppression were not enrolled. Profiling relied on immunoSEQ multiplex PCR, and the TCRdb table lists in-frame clones only, not all of them. The sample holds roughly 63,000 clones; about 88% are singletons and the top ten take more than 9%. Germline CDR1 MNHEY, CDR2 SMNVEV (reference sequence). V trimming: 3 bases; J trimming: 5 bases; junction bases outside the gene matches: 9. The CDR3 is made up of 15 amino acids. The J gene is TRBJ2-7, the V gene TRBV27; TRBD1 agrees at 8 bases. Specimen: CD4+ or CD8+ T cells sorted from blood, collected in a trial of the OX40 agonist ivuxolimab. This receptor was obtained from an adult with an advanced solid tumor such as melanoma, head and neck, liver or kidney cancer. In DNA form, the CDR3 reads TGTGCCAGCAGTTTCTCCCGGACAGGGAGCCACGAGCAGTACTTC. Encoded protein: CASSFSRTGSHEQYF.